In its sample, the clone carrying this TCR beta chain was seen once. Looked up from germline, CDR1 is MGHDK and CDR2 is SYGVNS. Losses at the gene ends were 4 bases for V and 2 bases for J; bases not matched to a gene: 4. There are 15 residues in the CDR3. RNA was isolated and reverse transcribed to cDNA, the sequencing template. The method was immunoSEQ multiplex PCR; TCRdb's version includes in-frame clones alone and lacks a portion of them. This repertoire shows over 150,000 clones, more than 60% found once; its top ten account for about 1.5%. The data originate from a study of CD8+ T cells in alopecia areata. Study-wide background: Twice a day, 5 to 10 mg of oral tofacitinib was administered to treated patients. For 6 to 18 months, tofacitinib was taken, and 6 months off drug followed.

Samples from alopecia areata patients were lesional scalp punch biopsies and peripheral blood. From PBMCs, CD4+ and CD8+ T cells were sorted. The specimen was CD4+ T cells sorted from blood, collected at week 0. This TCR came from a human donor with alopecia areata. V is TRBV25-1 and J is TRBJ1-5; 8 bases align to TRBD1. DNA for the CDR3: TGTGCCAGCAGTGCACAGGGGGTCGGCAATCAGCCCCAGCATTTT. Translation: CASSAQGVGNQPQHF.